The next 8 T cell receptor beta chains were all read from a single sample in a study of glioma-infiltrating T cells. Amplification of TCR alpha and beta CDR3 regions from RNA used iRepertoire nested multiplex PCR. MiXCR, run by TCRdb on the multiplex PCR reads, gives a single entry per CDR3 protein. The data contain more than 300,000 distinct CDR3 sequences, around 38% of them seen just once; the ten biggest clones take up more than 10%. The sequencing input was glioma tissue, nonneoplastic brain tissue, or PBMCs (not recorded which). These receptor sequences come from a human donor with low-grade glioma or glioblastoma, undergoing nonglioma brain surgery, or in good health (not recorded which).

This clonotype occurred once. At one end, the junction sequence differs from germline, possibly due to a read error. The chain links TRBV10-3 to TRBJ2-4; D is unresolved. Germline loops: CDR1 ENHRY, CDR2 SYGVKD. The CDR3 runs 15 residues. CDR3 protein: CAISEGLGAKNIRYF. The CDR3 DNA sequence: TGTGCCATCAGTGAGGGATTAGGTGCCAAAAACATTCGGTACTTC.

This chain joins TRBV11-2 and TRBJ1-2; D unresolved. Germline CDR1 reads SGHAT; CDR2 reads FQNNGV. The CDR3 extends over 14 amino acids. V dropped 0 bases and J dropped 1 base, with 6 bases sitting between them. This CDR3 reads CASSLDRLNYGYTF. DNA for the CDR3: TGTGCCAGCAGCTTAGACCGGCTTAACTATGGCTACACCTTC.

V usage is TRBV15 and J usage is TRBJ1-5; D unresolved. The CDR3 totals 16 residues. Trimming left V 3 bases short and J 0 bases short, with 12 bases between. Germline assignment: CDR1 LNHNV and CDR2 YYDKDF (reference sequence). The CDR3 reads CATSSEIFNSNQPQHF. The CDR3 DNA sequence: TGTGCCACCAGCAGTGAGATATTTAATAGCAATCAGCCCCAGCATTTT.

This clonotype was found a few times. Here the CDR3 reads CASSQRWELVSGYNEQFF. The CDR3 DNA reads as TGTGCCAGCAGCCAAAGGTGGGAGCTTGTGAGCGGGTACAATGAGCAGTTCTTC. V usage is TRBV3-1 and J usage is TRBJ2-1, with D perhaps matching TRBD2 (6 bases). This CDR3 region has 18 residues. Germline CDR1 LGHDT, CDR2 YNNKEL (reference sequence). V shed 2 bases and J shed 4 bases, with 21 bases lying between them.

Concerning this clonotype itself: One end of the junction is discordant with germline, which a read error may explain. The rearrangement links TRBV7-2 to TRBJ2-1, with 8 positions matching TRBD2. Germline loops: CDR1 SGHTA, CDR2 FQGNSA. The CDR3 has 16 residues. This chain's CDR3 is CASRQSFGASGNEQFF. The CDR3 DNA sequence: TGCGCCAGCAGACAATCTTTTGGGGCTAGCGGGAATGAGCAGTTCTTC.

In the case of this clonotype: With a much larger clone just one base away, this may be a read error. The chain employs TRBV27 and TRBJ1-1; D is undetermined. From germline, CDR1 is MNHEY and CDR2 SMNVEV (reference sequence). The CDR3 totals 12 residues. In DNA, the CDR3 is TGTGCCGGCAGTAGATCGGGCACTGAAGCTTTCTTT. Translating gives CAGSRSGTEAFF.

This clonotype appeared many times. The chain has TRBV15 and TRBJ2-1; D gene ambiguous. Germline CDR1 LNHNV, CDR2 YYDKDF (reference sequence). V lost 1 base and J 8 bases, leaving 9 bases between the germline ends. The CDR3 contains 13 residues. CDR3 in amino acids: CATSRGALDEQFF. The CDR3 DNA sequence: TGTGCCACCAGCAGAGGAGCTTTGGATGAGCAGTTCTTC.

This clonotype showed up just a few times. The chain joins TRBV6-2 or TRBV6-3 to TRBJ2-3; 8 bases align to TRBD1. Per the germline V gene, CDR1 is MNHEY and CDR2 is SVGEGT. The CDR3 loop spans 16 amino acids. After removal of 6 bases from V and 5 bases from J, the junction contained 13 bases not matched to a gene. CDR3 DNA sequence: TGTGCCAGCAGCCGCCGGGGGACAGGCAGGGGAGATACGCAGTATTTT. Translating gives CASSRRGTGRGDTQYF.